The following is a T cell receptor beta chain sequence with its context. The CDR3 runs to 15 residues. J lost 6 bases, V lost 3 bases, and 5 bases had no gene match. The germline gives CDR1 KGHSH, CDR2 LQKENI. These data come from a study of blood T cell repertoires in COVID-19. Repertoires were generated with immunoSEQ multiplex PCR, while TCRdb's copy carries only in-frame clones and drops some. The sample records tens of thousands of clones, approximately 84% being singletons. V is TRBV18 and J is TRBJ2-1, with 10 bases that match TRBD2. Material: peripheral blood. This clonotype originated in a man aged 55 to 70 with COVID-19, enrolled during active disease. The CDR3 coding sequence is TGTGCCAGCTCACCTGGGCTAGCGGGAGCCAATGAGCAGTTCTTC. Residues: CASSPGLAGANEQFF. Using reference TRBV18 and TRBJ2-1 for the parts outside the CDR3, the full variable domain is NAGVMQNPRHLVRRRGQEARLRCSPMKGHSHVYWYRQLPEEGLKFMVYLQKENIIDESGMPKERFSAEFPKEGPSILRIQQVVRGDSAAYFCASSPGLAGANEQFFGPGTRLTVL.